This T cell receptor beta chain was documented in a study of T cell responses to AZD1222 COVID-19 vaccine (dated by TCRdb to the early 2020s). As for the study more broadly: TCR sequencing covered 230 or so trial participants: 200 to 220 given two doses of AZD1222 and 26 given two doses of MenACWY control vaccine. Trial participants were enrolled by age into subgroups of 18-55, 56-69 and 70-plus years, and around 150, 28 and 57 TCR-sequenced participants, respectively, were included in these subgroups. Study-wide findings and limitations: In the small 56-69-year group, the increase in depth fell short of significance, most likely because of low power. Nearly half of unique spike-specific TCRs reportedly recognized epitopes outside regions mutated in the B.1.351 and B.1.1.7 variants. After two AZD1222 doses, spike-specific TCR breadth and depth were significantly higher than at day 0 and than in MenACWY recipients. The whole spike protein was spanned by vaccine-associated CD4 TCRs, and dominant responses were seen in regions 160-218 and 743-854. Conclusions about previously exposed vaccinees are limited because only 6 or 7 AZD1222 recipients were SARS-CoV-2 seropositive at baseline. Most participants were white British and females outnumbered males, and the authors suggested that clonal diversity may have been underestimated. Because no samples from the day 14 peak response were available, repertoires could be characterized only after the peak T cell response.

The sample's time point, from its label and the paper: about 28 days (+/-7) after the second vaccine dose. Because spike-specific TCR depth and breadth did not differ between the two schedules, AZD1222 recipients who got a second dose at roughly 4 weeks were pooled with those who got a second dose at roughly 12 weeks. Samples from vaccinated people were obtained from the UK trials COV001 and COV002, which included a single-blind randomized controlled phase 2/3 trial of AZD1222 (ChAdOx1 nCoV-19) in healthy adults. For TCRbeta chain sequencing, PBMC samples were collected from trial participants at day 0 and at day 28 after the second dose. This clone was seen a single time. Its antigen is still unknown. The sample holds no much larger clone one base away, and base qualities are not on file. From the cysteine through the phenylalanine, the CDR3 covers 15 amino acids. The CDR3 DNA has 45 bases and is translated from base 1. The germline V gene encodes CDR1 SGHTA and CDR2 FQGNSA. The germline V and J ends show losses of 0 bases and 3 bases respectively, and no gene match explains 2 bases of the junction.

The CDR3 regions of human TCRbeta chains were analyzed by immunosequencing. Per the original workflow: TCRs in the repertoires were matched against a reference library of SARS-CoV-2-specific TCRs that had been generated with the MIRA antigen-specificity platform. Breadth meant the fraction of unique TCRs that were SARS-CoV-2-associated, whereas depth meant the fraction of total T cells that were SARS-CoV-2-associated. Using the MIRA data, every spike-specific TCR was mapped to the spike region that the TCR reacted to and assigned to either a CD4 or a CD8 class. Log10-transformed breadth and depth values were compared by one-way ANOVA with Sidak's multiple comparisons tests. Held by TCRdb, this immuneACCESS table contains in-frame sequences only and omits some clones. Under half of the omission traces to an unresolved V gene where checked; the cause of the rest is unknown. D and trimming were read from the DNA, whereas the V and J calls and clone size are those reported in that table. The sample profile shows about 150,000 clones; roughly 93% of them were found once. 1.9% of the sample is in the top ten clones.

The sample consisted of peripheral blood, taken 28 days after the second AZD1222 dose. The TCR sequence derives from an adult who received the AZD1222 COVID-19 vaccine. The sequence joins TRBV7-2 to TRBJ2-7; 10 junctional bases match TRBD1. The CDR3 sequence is CASSLAGTGDYEQYF. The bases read TGTGCCAGCAGCTTAGCGGGGACAGGGGACTACGAGCAGTACTTC. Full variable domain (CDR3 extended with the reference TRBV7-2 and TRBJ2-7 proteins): GAGVSQSPSNKVTEKGKDVELRCDPISGHTALYWYRQSLGQGLEFLIYFQGNSAPDKSGLPSDRFSAERTGGSVSTLTIQRTQQEDSAVYLCASSLAGTGDYEQYFGPGTRLTVT.